A selection of T cell receptor beta chains follows, all from one sample in a study of blood T cell repertoires in COVID-19. Generated by immunoSEQ multiplex PCR, the TCRdb table keeps only in-frame clones and is missing some. The sample has 10,000 to 15,000 clones, approximately 80% seen once. The material sequenced was peripheral blood. Source of these receptors: a man between 35 and 55 years old with active or convalescent COVID-19. The CDR3 runs from the conserved cysteine through the conserved F or W. Fields, in order: V gene, D gene, clone size, J gene, CDR3 length, CDR3 protein, CDR3 DNA. D genes are given only for firm matches. Where a row states a size, it is once, few, many or the class of an expanded clone; other rows omit it.

TRBV30	NA	NA	TRBJ2-3	15	CAWSDDQGGSDTQYF	TGTGCCTGGAGTGATGATCAGGGTGGATCAGATACGCAGTATTTT
TRBV5-6	TRBD2	once	TRBJ2-7	16	CASSLGLAGNMGEQYF	TGTGCCAGCAGCTTGGGGCTAGCGGGAAACATGGGGGAGCAGTACTTC
TRBV11-3	NA	NA	TRBJ2-2	19	CASSLDLAGGSAYTGELFF	TGTGCCAGCAGCTTAGATCTTGCAGGGGGGTCTGCGTACACCGGGGAGCTGTTTTTT
TRBV11-2	NA	NA	TRBJ2-7	15	CASSFGVSIGYEQYF	TGTGCCAGCAGCTTCGGGGTTTCGATAGGGTACGAGCAGTACTTC
TRBV7-9	NA	once	TRBJ2-5	15	CASSLRSGTLGTQYF	TGTGCCAGCAGCCTCCGTTCTGGGACTCTGGGGACCCAGTACTTC
TRBV5-6	NA	few	TRBJ1-4	14	CASSRQGVNEKLFF	TGTGCCAGCAGCCGCCAAGGGGTTAATGAAAAACTGTTTTTT
TRBV25-1	TRBD1	once	TRBJ1-1	16	CASSVPNTGVRAEAFF	TGTGCCAGCAGTGTTCCGAATACAGGGGTGAGGGCTGAAGCTTTCTTT
TRBV18	TRBD1	NA	TRBJ1-2	17	CASSPPSLARGNYGYTF	TGTGCCAGCTCACCACCGTCCCTAGCCAGGGGGAACTATGGCTACACCTTC
TRBV30	NA	NA	TRBJ1-6	15	CAWKPFGSYNSPLHF	TGTGCCTGGAAACCCTTTGGGAGCTATAATTCACCCCTCCACTTT
TRBV12-5	NA	NA	TRBJ2-5	16	CASGLVSRGAGETQYF	TGTGCTAGTGGTTTGGTATCCCGGGGGGCCGGAGAGACCCAGTACTTC
TRBV29-1	TRBD2	NA	TRBJ2-7	15	CSVEVAGGVSYEQYF	TGCAGCGTTGAAGTGGCGGGAGGGGTCTCCTACGAGCAGTACTTC
TRBV3-1/TRBV3-2	NA	NA	TRBJ2-7	15	CASSQEGVGSYEQYF	TGTGCCAGCAGCCAAGAAGGGGTTGGGTCCTACGAGCAGTACTTC
TRBV19	TRBD2	NA	TRBJ2-1	15	CASTLTSGGDNEQFF	TGTGCCAGTACCTTGACTAGCGGGGGGGACAATGAGCAGTTCTTC
TRBV4-3	NA	NA	TRBJ1-1	14	CASSQVSGSFGAFF	TGCGCCAGCAGCCAAGTTTCGGGGTCCTTTGGAGCTTTCTTT
TRBV4-1	TRBD2	NA	TRBJ2-1	16	CASREGGRSSYNEQFF	TGCGCCAGCAGGGAGGGAGGGAGGAGCTCCTACAATGAGCAGTTCTTC
TRBV4-3	NA	NA	TRBJ2-3	13	CASSQEPQASQYF	TGCGCCAGCAGCCAAGAACCCCAGGCATCGCAGTATTTT
TRBV7-9	NA	NA	TRBJ2-2	18	CASSLRGMDFANTGELFF	TGTGCCAGCAGCTTAAGGGGGATGGACTTTGCGAACACCGGGGAGCTGTTTTTT
TRBV9	NA	NA	TRBJ1-1	15	CASSPPAGSNTEAFF	TGTGCCAGCAGCCCTCCGGCAGGGTCGAACACTGAAGCTTTCTTT
TRBV4-3	TRBD2	NA	TRBJ2-1	14	CASSQLGRRGEQFF	TGCGCCAGCAGCCAACTCGGGAGGAGGGGTGAGCAGTTCTTC
TRBV7-9	NA	few	TRBJ2-3	13	CASSLLCTDTQYF	TGTGCCAGCAGCTTATTATGCACAGATACGCAGTATTTT
TRBV5-4	NA	NA	TRBJ2-7	16	CASSLGSGVESYEQYF	TGTGCCAGCAGCTTGGGATCCGGGGTCGAGTCCTACGAGCAGTACTTC
TRBV30	NA	NA	TRBJ1-2	14	CAWSTGGRSYGYTF	TGTGCCTGGAGCACCGGAGGCAGGTCCTATGGCTACACCTTC
TRBV21-1	NA	few	TRBJ1-4	15	CASSKGDRGNEKLFF	TGTGCCAGCAGCAAGGGGGACAGGGGTAATGAAAAACTGTTTTTT
TRBV18	NA	NA	TRBJ2-1	13	CASSRGQDNEQFF	TGTGCCAGCTCACGAGGACAAGACAATGAGCAGTTCTTC
TRBV2	TRBD2	NA	TRBJ2-3	15	CASNPLRGNTDTQYF	TGTGCCAGCAATCCCCTGCGGGGGAACACAGATACGCAGTATTTT
TRBV6-5	TRBD1	NA	TRBJ2-7	13	CASSGTASYEQYF	TGTGCCAGCAGCGGGACAGCGAGCTACGAGCAGTACTTC
TRBV10-3	NA	NA	TRBJ1-5	12	CAISPDNQPQHF	TGTGCCATCAGTCCAGACAATCAGCCCCAGCATTTT
TRBV6-4	TRBD1	NA	TRBJ2-1	14	CASSPQGQYNEQFF	TGTGCCAGCTCCCCCCAGGGACAGTACAATGAGCAGTTCTTC
TRBV27	NA	NA	TRBJ1-1	12	CASSFMNTEAFF	TGTGCCAGCAGTTTCATGAACACTGAAGCTTTCTTT
TRBV11-1	TRBD2	NA	TRBJ2-1	15	CASSSRTSAYNEQFF	TGTGCCAGCAGCTCGCGGACTAGCGCCTACAATGAGCAGTTCTTC
TRBV24-1	TRBD2	NA	TRBJ2-3	16	CATSETSGRAEDTQYF	TGTGCCACCAGTGAAACTAGCGGGAGGGCAGAAGATACGCAGTATTTT
TRBV7-2	TRBD1	NA	TRBJ1-2	15	CASSSAPGQGNGYTF	TGTGCCAGCAGCTCAGCCCCGGGACAGGGCAATGGCTACACCTTC
TRBV11-2	NA	NA	TRBJ2-7	18	CASSLKGGGSPASYEQYF	TGTGCCAGCAGCTTAAAAGGGGGTGGGAGCCCAGCCTCCTACGAGCAGTACTTC
TRBV9	NA	NA	TRBJ2-6	14	CASSARSGANVLTF	TGTGCCAGCAGCGCCAGATCTGGGGCCAACGTCCTGACTTTC